Presented here are 19 T cell receptor beta chains from one specimen sequenced in a study of response to subunit inactivated influenza vaccine. TCRdb ran MiXCR on the RT-PCR reads and lists one entry per CDR3 protein. The table has hundreds of thousands of distinct CDR3 sequences, about 14% seen once. Source: PBMCs from blood, taken around 15 days before vaccination. The receptors were gathered from a man aged 45-65 years who received an inactivated influenza vaccine.

This clonotype was seen only a few times. The chain uses TRBV12-3 or TRBV12-4 and TRBJ1-1, with 7 bases fitting TRBD1. The CDR3 sequence is 14 residues long. V was clipped by 5 bases and J by 1 base; unmatched bases: 4. CDR3 sequence: CASSAGGGNTEAFF. In nucleotides, the CDR3 is TGTGCCAGCAGTGCAGGGGGGGGGAACACTGAAGCTTTCTTT.

The V and J genes are TRBV12-3 or TRBV12-4 and TRBJ1-1, with 8 positions matching TRBD1. CDR3 length: 15 residues. V lost 6 bases and J lost 1; bases outside the gene matches: 7. CDR3 bases: TGTGCCAGCAGCCTTTTGACAGGGGAGAACACTGAAGCTTTCTTT. It is translated as CASSLLTGENTEAFF.

In this sample, this clonotype turned up a few times. The chain uses TRBV11-2 and TRBJ2-3; 7 bases line up with TRBD1. V dropped 4 bases and J dropped 0; count of bases not matched to a gene: 4. The CDR3 extends over 15 amino acids. Germline values: CDR1 SGHAT, CDR2 FQNNGV. The CDR3 spells CASSSTGISTDTQYF. As DNA, the CDR3 is TGTGCCAGCAGCTCGACAGGGATCAGCACAGATACGCAGTATTTT.

This chain connects TRBV20-1 to TRBJ2-3; D unclear. The CDR3 is made up of 14 amino acids. In germline, CDR1 is DFQATT, CDR2 SNEGSKA (reference sequence). V lost 5 bases and J 0 bases, leaving 12 bases between the germline ends. The CDR3 loop is CSAPTASSTDTQYF. In nucleotides, the CDR3 is TGCAGTGCTCCTACAGCTTCTAGCACAGATACGCAGTATTTT.

This clonotype has more than one count but fewer than ten. This chain links TRBV4-2 with TRBJ2-1; weak D call: TRBD1 (6 bases). Per germline, CDR1 LGHNA and CDR2 YNFKEQ. The CDR3 extends over 15 amino acids. V gave up 4 bases and J gave up 9 bases, with 19 bases separating them. The CDR3 region is CASSPLLGTRVEQFF. CDR3 nucleotide sequence: TGTGCCAGCAGCCCGCTATTGGGGACAAGGGTTGAGCAGTTCTTC.

This chain uses TRBV7-2 with TRBJ2-1, with unresolved D. The germline V gene encodes CDR1 SGHTA and CDR2 FQGNSA. V shed 7 bases and J shed 4 bases, with 8 bases lying between them. The length of the CDR3 is 12 residues. The CDR3 DNA follows: TGTGCCAGCACCAACACGTACAATGAGCAGTTCTTC. Protein: CASTNTYNEQFF.

The rearrangement uses TRBV5-6 and TRBJ1-1, with no clear D. The CDR3 is 15 amino acids. Germline CDR1 SGHDT, CDR2 YYEEEE. V was trimmed by 0 bases and J by 0 bases, leaving 9 bases between them. In DNA, the CDR3 is TGTGCCAGCAGCTTGGAGGCACTAATGAACACTGAAGCTTTCTTT. Translation gives CASSLEALMNTEAFF. The full variable domain, completed using reference TRBV5-6 and TRBJ1-1, is DAGVTQSPTHLIKTRGQQVTLRCSPKSGHDTVSWYQQALGQGPQFIFQYYEEEERQRGNFPDRFSGHQFPNYSSELNVNALLLGDSALYLCASSLEALMNTEAFFGQGTRLTVV.

This clonotype has only a few counts. This chain joins TRBV4-3 and TRBJ2-3; D is unclear. Germline V gene data show CDR1 as LGHNA and CDR2 as YSLEER. The germline V and J ends were trimmed by 0 bases and 0 bases, with 7 bases remaining between them. The CDR3 has 15 amino acids. The CDR3 region has the DNA TGCGCCAGCAGCCAAGATCAACTAAGCACAGATACGCAGTATTTT. It is translated as CASSQDQLSTDTQYF.

This clonotype was observed many times. The V call is TRBV12-3 or TRBV12-4, the J call TRBJ2-7, with 9 bases aligning to TRBD2. This CDR3 is built from 17 residues. The junction had 8 bases not matched to a gene; V was cut back by 1 base and J by 1 base. CDR3 in amino acids: CASSLGAGGPTSYEQYF. DNA for the CDR3: TGTGCCAGCAGTTTAGGAGCGGGGGGTCCTACTTCCTACGAGCAGTACTTC.

The gene calls are TRBV4-1 and TRBJ2-2; D might be TRBD1 (6 bases). Germline CDR1 MGHRA, CDR2 YSYEKL. V shed 0 bases and J shed 4 bases, with 12 bases lying between them. The CDR3 is 16 amino acids. CDR3 residues: CASSQDLGAGTGELFF. CDR3 DNA: TGCGCCAGCAGCCAAGATTTGGGGGCTGGCACCGGGGAGCTGTTTTTT.

A few counts support this clonotype. This chain connects TRBV6-2 or TRBV6-3 to TRBJ2-7; D gene unclear. The germline V and J ends were trimmed by 2 bases and 6 bases, with 14 bases remaining between them. The length of the CDR3 is 14 residues. Germline V gene data show CDR1 as MNHEY and CDR2 as SVGEGT. This CDR3 is CASSYRVEYGEQYF. CDR3 sequence (DNA): TGTGCCAGCAGTTACCGAGTAGAATACGGCGAGCAGTACTTC.

This clonotype was found many times. The chain is built from TRBV7-3 and TRBJ2-1, with 8 bases that match TRBD2. The germline CDR1 and CDR2 sequences are SGHTA and FQGTGA. V lost 1 base to trimming and J lost 0 bases; unmatched junction nucleotides: 8. CDR3 length equals 18 residues. The CDR3 DNA is TGTGCCAGCAGCTTAATGGGAAGGACTAGCCTCTCCTACAATGAGCAGTTCTTC. Its protein is CASSLMGRTSLSYNEQFF.

The sample holds many counts of this clonotype. The chain joins TRBV5-1 to TRBJ1-2, with D possibly TRBD1 on 5 matching bases. In germline, CDR1 is SGHRS, CDR2 YFSETQ. The CDR3 contains 15 residues. V gave up 5 bases and J gave up 8 bases, with 22 bases separating them. CDR3 amino acids: CASSKLSEGRDGYTF. The CDR3 coding sequence is TGCGCCAGCAGTAAACTATCCGAGGGACGCGACGGCTACACCTTC.

The chain is built from TRBV5-1 and TRBJ1-5; 7 bases align to TRBD1. Germline assignment: CDR1 SGHRS and CDR2 YFSETQ. V gave up 4 bases and J gave up 4 bases; unmatched junction bases: 8. CDR3 length: 15 residues. The CDR3 coding sequence is TGCGCCAGCAGCCCGGCGACAGGGTTAAATCAGCCCCAGCATTTT. Translating gives CASSPATGLNQPQHF.

CDR3 residues: CSVSRGAYNEQFF. CDR3 coding DNA: TGCAGTGTCAGCAGGGGGGCCTACAATGAGCAGTTCTTC. The V and J genes are TRBV20-1 and TRBJ2-1, with D perhaps matching TRBD1 (7 bases). CDR1 DFQATT and CDR2 SNEGSKA come from the germline V gene (reference sequence). The CDR3 is 13 amino acids. Trimming took 7 bases from V and 2 from J, leaving 12 bases between them.

This clonotype has a handful of counts. V gene TRBV2 combines with J gene TRBJ2-3, with D hard to call. The CDR3 contains 16 residues. The V gene lost 6 bases and the J gene lost 1 base, with 17 bases spanning the gap. CDR1 is SNHLY, CDR2 FYNNEI, per germline. DNA for the CDR3: TGTGCCAGCAGGAGGAGCCCGATCCCCCGCACAGATACGCAGTATTTT. It yields the protein CASRRSPIPRTDTQYF.

The J gene is TRBJ2-3, the V gene TRBV3-1; no reliable D call. Germline V lookup: CDR1 LGHDT, CDR2 YNNKEL (reference sequence). Between the trimmed V and J ends, which lost 8 bases and 4 bases, there was a span of 13 bases. The CDR3 sequence is 13 residues long. The CDR3 protein is CASSAGEADTQYF. For the CDR3, the DNA is TGTGCCAGCTCGGCTGGGGAAGCAGATACGCAGTATTTT.

This clonotype appeared a few times. The rearrangement joins TRBV10-3 to TRBJ2-7; weak D call: TRBD2 (7 bases). Germline V gene data show CDR1 as ENHRY and CDR2 as SYGVKD. The CDR3 length is 14 residues. The V end was cut by 5 bases, the J end by 4 bases, with 15 bases between. This CDR3 is CAISPGGAKYEQYF. The CDR3, as DNA: TGTGCCATCAGTCCGGGGGGCGCGAAGTACGAGCAGTACTTC.

The chain carries TRBV5-1 and TRBJ1-4; D uncertain. The CDR3 is 13 amino acids. Trimming pared 3 bases from V and 0 bases from J, leaving 3 bases between. CDR1 and CDR2 (germline): SGHRS, YFSETQ. CDR3 nucleotide sequence: TGCGCCAGCAGCTCGTCAACTAATGAAAAACTGTTTTTT. Protein product: CASSSSTNEKLFF.